This T cell receptor (beta chain) was recovered during a study of blood T cell repertoires in COVID-19 (dated by TCRdb to the early 2020s). For the wider study: Samples from collaborators originated in the United States, Italy and Spain and spanned both the acute and convalescent phases of COVID-19. HLA class I and class II types, where available, came from metadata supplied by the sample provider rather than from assay-based typing. A de-identified subject ID, COVID-19 status, age in years and sex were almost always included in the sample metadata. The samples were drawn from the first 160 participants of the ongoing ImmuneRACE study and from 1,254 subjects provided by 6 global collaborators. The prospective study material was composed of cDNA or gDNA derived from T cells, B-cell-depleted T cells, or PBMCs. Deeply sampled blood TCRbeta repertoires from subjects exposed to, actively infected with, or recovered from COVID-19 were included in the dataset. The repertoires were made available in a free public database intended to serve as a resource for research on the immune response to SARS-CoV-2.

As to this clone: No antigen is known for it. No much larger clone is present one base from it, and per-base qualities are unavailable.

General conclusions and limits of the study: Clinical and demographic metadata were provided uncurated, with the amount varying by source and participant.

Counted from cysteine to phenylalanine, this CDR3 has 13 amino acids. Only CDR3 DNA remains: 39 bases, in frame from the first base. Taken from the germline V gene, the CDR1 and CDR2 loops are SGHTA and FQGTGA. V is reduced by 5 bases and J by 9 bases, leaving a spacing of 14 bases between them. TCRbeta CDR3 regions were amplified from genomic DNA using the immunoSEQ Assay, a bias-controlled multiplex PCR. The study's processing was this. Within the assay, amplification of reference gene primers was used to estimate how many nucleated cells each sample contained. To quantify the absolute abundance of each unique TCRbeta CDR3 rearrangement, sequence reads were collapsed and filtered. For each sample, productive Simpson clonality was calculated as the square root of Simpson's diversity index across productive rearrangements. TCRdb limited this immuneACCESS table to in-frame rearrangements with V and J called. A share of clones is missing; checked studies link under half to unresolved V genes, and the rest is unexplained. The V and J calls and clone size were taken over from that table, and D and trimming were inferred from the DNA. The sample profile shows some 180,000 clones; 80% to 90% of them were found once. The top ten constitute under 25% of the sample.

Whole blood was collected in K2EDTA tubes by collaborating institutions according to the institutions' own protocols. Collaborator samples were shipped for TCRbeta analysis as frozen whole blood, isolated PBMCs, or DNA extracted from either sample type. The sequence came from a man aged 65 to 85 with active or convalescent COVID-19. Rearrangement joined TRBV7-3 to TRBJ2-1; matching of 5 bases hints at TRBD1 as the D gene. The specimen sequenced was peripheral blood. The nucleotides are TGTGCCAGCAGCGGACCAGGGCTCGGTGAGCAGTTCTTC. This is translated as CASSGPGLGEQFF.